The rows below give T cell receptor beta chains drawn from one sample of a study of regulatory T cells in long-lasting Graves disease. TCRdb itself ran the multiplex PCR reads through MiXCR, one entry per CDR3 protein. The sample has around 450,000 distinct CDR3 sequences; under 20% are singletons. These records were also assigned to another study, of T cells in Graves' hyperthyroidism and ophthalmopathy.

The sample here was peripheral blood mononuclear cells (PBMCs), taken at new diagnosis, from a patient treated with antithyroid drugs. The receptors stem from a middle-aged man with Graves disease. The CDR3 runs from the conserved cysteine through the conserved F or W. D genes are given only for firm matches. Size is omitted from some rows. Given values are once, few, many or a class for expanded clones.

abundance: .; v_gene: TRBV29-1; len: 14; j_gene: TRBJ2-3; d_gene: .; CDR3aa: CSVEESSRPDTQYF; CDR3nt: TGCAGCGTTGAAGAGTCTAGCAGGCCAGATACGCAGTATTTT
abundance: .; v_gene: TRBV7-9; len: 14; j_gene: TRBJ2-7; d_gene: TRBD1; CDR3aa: CASSSDRGGYGQYF; CDR3nt: TGTGCCAGCAGCAGTGACAGGGGGGGCTACGGGCAGTACTTC
abundance: many; v_gene: TRBV27; len: 15; j_gene: TRBJ2-3; d_gene: .; CDR3aa: CASSLRPGSTDTQYF; CDR3nt: TGTGCCAGCAGTTTACGCCCGGGGAGCACAGATACGCAGTATTTT
abundance: many; v_gene: TRBV14; len: 13; j_gene: TRBJ2-7; d_gene: .; CDR3aa: CASSSGETYEQYF; CDR3nt: TGTGCCAGCAGCTCAGGAGAAACCTACGAGCAGTACTTC
abundance: .; v_gene: TRBV10-2; len: 16; j_gene: TRBJ2-3; d_gene: TRBD2; CDR3aa: CASSESTSGNLDTQYF; CDR3nt: TGCGCCAGCAGTGAGTCAACTAGCGGGAACCTAGATACGCAGTATTTT
abundance: .; v_gene: TRBV19; len: 13; j_gene: TRBJ1-2; d_gene: TRBD1; CDR3aa: CASTLTGYGGYTF; CDR3nt: TGTGCCAGTACCCTGACAGGGTATGGAGGCTACACCTTC
abundance: many; v_gene: TRBV5-1; len: 13; j_gene: TRBJ2-3; d_gene: TRBD1; CDR3aa: CASSTTGIDTQYF; CDR3nt: TGCGCCAGCAGCACGACAGGGATTGATACGCAGTATTTT
abundance: .; v_gene: TRBV19; len: 14; j_gene: TRBJ1-5; d_gene: .; CDR3aa: CASSAHQGNQPQHF; CDR3nt: TGTGCCAGTAGTGCCCATCAGGGCAATCAGCCCCAGCATTTT
abundance: many; v_gene: TRBV28; len: 14; j_gene: TRBJ2-7; d_gene: .; CDR3aa: CASSFTGHSYEQYF; CDR3nt: TGTGCCAGCAGTTTCACAGGGCACTCCTACGAGCAGTACTTC
abundance: few; v_gene: TRBV9; len: 16; j_gene: TRBJ2-7; d_gene: .; CDR3aa: CASSSPTGAPTYEQYF; CDR3nt: TGTGCCAGCAGCTCACCGACCGGGGCCCCGACCTACGAGCAGTACTTC
abundance: many; v_gene: TRBV20-1; len: 13; j_gene: TRBJ1-1; d_gene: .; CDR3aa: CSASQHVPAEAFF; CDR3nt: TGCAGTGCTAGCCAGCATGTTCCCGCCGAAGCTTTCTTT
abundance: many; v_gene: TRBV7-2; len: 13; j_gene: TRBJ2-2; d_gene: .; CDR3aa: CASRYSFTGELFF; CDR3nt: TGTGCCAGCAGGTACAGCTTCACCGGGGAGCTGTTTTTT
abundance: many; v_gene: TRBV13; len: 14; j_gene: TRBJ2-5; d_gene: .; CDR3aa: CASSAGRLQETQYF; CDR3nt: TGTGCCAGCAGCGCGGGACGGTTACAAGAGACCCAGTACTTC
abundance: many; v_gene: TRBV19; len: 15; j_gene: TRBJ1-1; d_gene: TRBD1; CDR3aa: CASSLTPTGTTEAFF; CDR3nt: TGTGCCAGTAGTCTAACCCCGACAGGGACCACTGAAGCTTTCTTT
abundance: .; v_gene: TRBV6-5; len: 15; j_gene: TRBJ2-1; d_gene: .; CDR3aa: CASSYAASWGNEQFF; CDR3nt: TGTGCCAGCAGTTACGCCGCTAGTTGGGGCAATGAGCAGTTCTTC
abundance: many; v_gene: TRBV28; len: 16; j_gene: TRBJ1-1; d_gene: TRBD1; CDR3aa: CASRAMRDRDNTEAFF; CDR3nt: TGTGCCAGCAGGGCGATGAGGGACAGAGATAACACTGAAGCTTTCTTT
abundance: many; v_gene: TRBV20-1; len: 15; j_gene: TRBJ1-1; d_gene: TRBD1; CDR3aa: CSATGTVSPNTEAFF; CDR3nt: TGCAGTGCAACCGGGACAGTTAGCCCGAACACTGAAGCTTTCTTT
abundance: many; v_gene: TRBV30; len: 16; j_gene: TRBJ1-1; d_gene: .; CDR3aa: CAWSFPRGGFDTEAFF; CDR3nt: TGTGCCTGGAGTTTCCCCCGTGGGGGGTTCGACACTGAAGCTTTCTTT
abundance: many; v_gene: TRBV27; len: 18; j_gene: TRBJ2-1; d_gene: TRBD2; CDR3aa: CASSLSPLGRAALDEQFF; CDR3nt: TGTGCCAGCAGTTTAAGCCCTCTCGGGAGGGCCGCTTTGGATGAGCAGTTCTTC
abundance: many; v_gene: TRBV7-2; len: 15; j_gene: TRBJ2-1; d_gene: TRBD1; CDR3aa: CASSYFGTDYNEQFF; CDR3nt: TGTGCCAGCAGCTACTTCGGGACAGATTACAATGAGCAGTTCTTC
abundance: .; v_gene: TRBV5-1; len: 15; j_gene: TRBJ2-2; d_gene: .; CDR3aa: CASSLLQENTGELFF; CDR3nt: TGCGCCAGCAGCTTGCTACAGGAGAACACCGGGGAGCTGTTTTTT
abundance: .; v_gene: TRBV5-4; len: 18; j_gene: TRBJ2-5; d_gene: TRBD2; CDR3aa: CASSPGTSGRMGEETQYF; CDR3nt: TGTGCCAGCAGCCCAGGGACTAGCGGGAGGATGGGAGAAGAGACCCAGTACTTC
abundance: few; v_gene: TRBV14; len: 17; j_gene: TRBJ2-3; d_gene: TRBD1; CDR3aa: CASSHQLTGNGADTQYF; CDR3nt: TGTGCCAGCAGCCACCAATTGACAGGGAATGGAGCAGATACGCAGTATTTT
abundance: .; v_gene: TRBV27; len: 15; j_gene: TRBJ1-1; d_gene: .; CDR3aa: CASSLSFVGSTEAFF; CDR3nt: TGTGCCAGCAGTTTATCGTTCGTAGGTTCCACTGAAGCTTTCTTT
abundance: .; v_gene: TRBV4-1; len: 16; j_gene: TRBJ2-5; d_gene: .; CDR3aa: CASSQAPTGIQETQYF; CDR3nt: TGCGCCAGCAGCCAAGCCCCGACAGGTATACAAGAGACCCAGTACTTC
abundance: many; v_gene: TRBV5-1; len: 15; j_gene: TRBJ2-2; d_gene: TRBD2; CDR3aa: CASNSGLDRTGELFF; CDR3nt: TGCGCCAGCAATTCAGGACTAGATCGTACCGGGGAGCTGTTTTTT
abundance: few; v_gene: TRBV6-1; len: 14; j_gene: TRBJ1-4; d_gene: .; CDR3aa: CASSQGRTNEKLFF; CDR3nt: TGTGCCAGCAGCCAGGGGAGGACTAATGAAAAACTGTTTTTT
abundance: .; v_gene: TRBV9; len: 14; j_gene: TRBJ1-1; d_gene: .; CDR3aa: CASSVGVGNTEAFF; CDR3nt: TGTGCCAGCAGCGTAGGGGTAGGGAACACTGAAGCTTTCTTT
abundance: many; v_gene: TRBV2; len: 16; j_gene: TRBJ2-7; d_gene: TRBD2; CDR3aa: CASRQAGLAGDGEQYF; CDR3nt: TGTGCCAGCAGGCAGGCGGGACTAGCGGGAGATGGCGAGCAGTACTTC
abundance: many; v_gene: TRBV6-2/TRBV6-3; len: 15; j_gene: TRBJ2-7; d_gene: .; CDR3aa: CASSYSIGSGYEQYF; CDR3nt: TGTGCCAGCAGTTACTCGATTGGGTCTGGGTACGAGCAGTACTTC
abundance: few; v_gene: TRBV20-1; len: 16; j_gene: TRBJ2-1; d_gene: .; CDR3aa: CSARGGGALPYNEQFF; CDR3nt: TGCAGTGCTAGAGGGGGAGGAGCCCTGCCCTACAATGAGCAGTTCTTC
abundance: many; v_gene: TRBV2; len: 16; j_gene: TRBJ2-3; d_gene: TRBD2; CDR3aa: CASSEGWTSKGGTQYF; CDR3nt: TGTGCCAGCAGTGAAGGCTGGACTAGCAAAGGGGGTACGCAGTATTTT
abundance: many; v_gene: TRBV5-1; len: 15; j_gene: TRBJ2-1; d_gene: TRBD2; CDR3aa: CASSLEGLALNEQFF; CDR3nt: TGCGCCAGCAGCTTGGAGGGACTAGCGCTCAATGAGCAGTTCTTC
abundance: .; v_gene: TRBV10-3; len: 15; j_gene: TRBJ2-1; d_gene: .; CDR3aa: CAISGLGTDYNEQFF; CDR3nt: TGTGCCATCAGTGGTTTGGGGACCGACTACAATGAGCAGTTCTTC
abundance: many; v_gene: TRBV7-8; len: 15; j_gene: TRBJ2-7; d_gene: .; CDR3aa: CASSPTGTLGYEQYF; CDR3nt: TGTGCCAGCAGCCCCACCGGGACCCTGGGCTACGAGCAGTACTTC
abundance: many; v_gene: TRBV19; len: 15; j_gene: TRBJ2-1; d_gene: TRBD1; CDR3aa: CASSPEDRGGNEQFF; CDR3nt: TGTGCCAGTAGTCCAGAGGACAGGGGAGGCAATGAGCAGTTCTTC
abundance: .; v_gene: TRBV7-9; len: 14; j_gene: TRBJ2-4; d_gene: .; CDR3aa: CASSGGVAKNIQYF; CDR3nt: TGTGCCAGCAGCGGGGGAGTAGCCAAAAACATTCAGTACTTC
abundance: many; v_gene: TRBV7-8; len: 16; j_gene: TRBJ2-1; d_gene: .; CDR3aa: CASSRKIRSSYNEQFF; CDR3nt: TGTGCCAGCAGCCGAAAAATCAGGAGCTCCTACAATGAGCAGTTCTTC
abundance: .; v_gene: TRBV6-2/TRBV6-3; len: 14; j_gene: TRBJ2-1; d_gene: .; CDR3aa: CASSTVRGGNEQFF; CDR3nt: TGTGCCAGCAGTACCGTTAGGGGGGGGAATGAGCAGTTCTTC
abundance: .; v_gene: TRBV4-1; len: 18; j_gene: TRBJ1-5; d_gene: .; CDR3aa: CASSQGFPGDHSNQPQHF; CDR3nt: TGCGCCAGCAGCCAAGGGTTCCCAGGGGATCATAGCAATCAGCCCCAGCATTTT
abundance: many; v_gene: TRBV10-3; len: 16; j_gene: TRBJ2-6; d_gene: TRBD1; CDR3aa: CATGTGWSSGANVLTF; CDR3nt: TGTGCCACGGGGACAGGCTGGAGCTCTGGGGCCAACGTCCTGACTTTC
abundance: many; v_gene: TRBV10-3; len: 19; j_gene: TRBJ2-6; d_gene: .; CDR3aa: CAISERRRRADSGANVLTF; CDR3nt: TGTGCCATCAGTGAGAGGAGGAGACGTGCCGATTCGGGGGCCAACGTCCTGACTTTC
abundance: few; v_gene: TRBV7-9; len: 13; j_gene: TRBJ2-7; d_gene: .; CDR3aa: CASSVGQNYEQYF; CDR3nt: TGTGCCAGCAGCGTTGGACAAAACTACGAGCAGTACTTC
abundance: few; v_gene: TRBV19; len: 14; j_gene: TRBJ2-3; d_gene: TRBD1; CDR3aa: CASRLTGAGDTQYF; CDR3nt: TGTGCCAGTAGACTGACAGGGGCTGGAGATACGCAGTATTTT
abundance: .; v_gene: TRBV28; len: 17; j_gene: TRBJ2-1; d_gene: TRBD2; CDR3aa: CASSPGTSGRFYNEQFF; CDR3nt: TGTGCCAGCAGTCCAGGGACTAGCGGGAGGTTTTACAATGAGCAGTTCTTC
abundance: few; v_gene: TRBV19; len: 15; j_gene: TRBJ2-5; d_gene: TRBD2; CDR3aa: CASSLTSGSAETQYF; CDR3nt: TGTGCCAGTAGCCTTACTAGCGGGAGTGCGGAGACCCAGTACTTC
abundance: many; v_gene: TRBV3-1; len: 14; j_gene: TRBJ2-7; d_gene: TRBD2; CDR3aa: CASSQNSGPYEQYF; CDR3nt: TGTGCCAGCAGCCAGAATAGCGGGCCGTACGAGCAGTACTTC
abundance: many; v_gene: TRBV28; len: 17; j_gene: TRBJ2-1; d_gene: TRBD2; CDR3aa: CASSSTQSGRARDEQFF; CDR3nt: TGTGCCAGCAGTTCCACCCAAAGCGGGAGGGCCAGGGATGAGCAGTTCTTC
abundance: .; v_gene: TRBV29-1; len: 14; j_gene: TRBJ2-7; d_gene: TRBD1; CDR3aa: CSVEGDRGRYEQYF; CDR3nt: TGCAGCGTTGAAGGTGACAGGGGGCGGTACGAGCAGTACTTC
abundance: few; v_gene: TRBV6-1; len: 19; j_gene: TRBJ2-6; d_gene: .; CDR3aa: CASRIRLGPGDSGANVLTF; CDR3nt: TGTGCCAGCAGAATACGCCTGGGTCCAGGGGACTCTGGGGCCAACGTCCTGACTTTC
abundance: many; v_gene: TRBV20-1; len: 15; j_gene: TRBJ2-7; d_gene: .; CDR3aa: CSADLVGKPTYEQYF; CDR3nt: TGCAGTGCTGACCTTGTGGGGAAGCCAACCTACGAGCAGTACTTC
abundance: .; v_gene: TRBV13; len: 15; j_gene: TRBJ1-1; d_gene: .; CDR3aa: CASSFPWTLNTEAFF; CDR3nt: TGTGCCAGCAGCTTCCCCTGGACACTGAACACTGAAGCTTTCTTT
abundance: .; v_gene: TRBV5-1; len: 14; j_gene: TRBJ2-3; d_gene: .; CDR3aa: CASRPMGAADTQYF; CDR3nt: TGCGCCAGCAGACCAATGGGGGCAGCCGATACGCAGTATTTT
abundance: many; v_gene: TRBV6-1; len: 16; j_gene: TRBJ2-3; d_gene: .; CDR3aa: CASSERAGGNLDTQYF; CDR3nt: TGTGCCAGCAGTGAAAGAGCAGGGGGGAACTTAGATACGCAGTATTTT
abundance: many; v_gene: TRBV10-3; len: 14; j_gene: TRBJ2-7; d_gene: .; CDR3aa: CAISDAGGPHEQYF; CDR3nt: TGTGCCATCAGTGACGCGGGCGGCCCCCACGAGCAGTACTTC
abundance: many; v_gene: TRBV20-1; len: 15; j_gene: TRBJ2-7; d_gene: TRBD2; CDR3aa: CSARTASGSSYEQYF; CDR3nt: TGCAGTGCTAGAACCGCTAGCGGGAGTTCCTACGAGCAGTACTTC
abundance: .; v_gene: TRBV27; len: 16; j_gene: TRBJ2-1; d_gene: TRBD2; CDR3aa: CASTLSGGAYYNEQFF; CDR3nt: TGTGCCAGCACCCTTAGCGGGGGGGCCTACTACAATGAGCAGTTCTTC
abundance: few; v_gene: TRBV5-1; len: 18; j_gene: TRBJ2-3; d_gene: TRBD2; CDR3aa: CASSYGTSGRVSTDTQYF; CDR3nt: TGCGCCAGCAGCTACGGGACTAGCGGGAGGGTCAGCACAGATACGCAGTATTTT